Described below is a single T cell receptor (beta chain) sequence and its context. This CDR3 contains 15 residues. V was clipped by 4 bases and J by 1 base, with 13 bases between them. Germline values: CDR1 SGHTA, CDR2 FQGNSA. This specimen comes from a study of cytomegalovirus exposure and HLA in healthy donors. Researchers ran the PCR with 60 Vbeta and 13 Jbeta primers. Generated by immunoSEQ multiplex PCR, the TCRdb table keeps only in-frame clones and is missing some. The table has 150,000 to 200,000 clones, around 83% seen once; the top ten hold about 2%. The rearrangement joins TRBV7-2 to TRBJ2-5; TRBD2 might be the D (7 bases). This clonotype was obtained from a young man in good health and CMV-seropositive. The sample taken for sequencing was PBMCs. This CDR3 is CASSSEGGGQETQYF. The CDR3 region has the DNA TGTGCCAGCAGCTCGGAAGGGGGGGGCCAAGAGACCCAGTACTTC.